This T cell receptor (beta chain) comes out of a study of CD8 T cells in Susac syndrome. Overall study results and limits: A relatively small number of individuals underwent TCR sequencing and HLA analysis.

Turning to this clonotype: As yet, its antigen is unknown.

Sequencing of TCR beta drew on CD8+ and CD4+ T cells from blood. Patients with Susac syndrome showed fulfilment of recently defined diagnostic criteria for definite or probable disease. Random-hexamer reverse transcription was applied to about 0.45 to 1 ug RNA. With immunoSEQ multiplex PCR, TCR beta CDR3 was amplified across 54 Vbeta and 13 Jbeta. TCRdb reprocessed the immunoSEQ multiplex PCR reads with MiXCR, giving one entry per CDR3 protein. The table shows 210,000 or so distinct CDR3 sequences, with 85% to 95% occurring only once. Trimming pared 2 bases from V and 8 bases from J, leaving 6 bases between. CDR1 is PRHDT and CDR2 is FYEKMQ in the germline V gene (reference sequence). The CDR3 runs to 12 residues.

This rearrangement joins TRBV13 to TRBJ1-4; D is ambiguous. Sequencing was performed on CD4+ T cells from PBMCs. The clonotype originates from a human donor with Susac syndrome. CDR3 sequence: CASSLSREKLFF. The CDR3 DNA reads as TGTGCCAGCAGCTTATCGAGGGAAAAACTGTTTTTT.